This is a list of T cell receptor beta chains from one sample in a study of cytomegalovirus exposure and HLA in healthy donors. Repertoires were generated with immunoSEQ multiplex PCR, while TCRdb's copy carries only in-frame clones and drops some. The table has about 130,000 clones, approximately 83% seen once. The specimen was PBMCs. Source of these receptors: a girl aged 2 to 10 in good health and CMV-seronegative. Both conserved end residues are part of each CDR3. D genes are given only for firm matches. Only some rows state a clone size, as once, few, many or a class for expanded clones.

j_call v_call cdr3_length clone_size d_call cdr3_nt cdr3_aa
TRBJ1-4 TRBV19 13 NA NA TGTGCCAGTAGGGGCAGCCCAAATGAAAAACTGTTTTTT CASRGSPNEKLFF
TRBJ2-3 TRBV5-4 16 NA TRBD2 TGTGCCAGCAGCCTCCTGGGGGGGGGACCTCCAGATACGCAGTATTTT CASSLLGGGPPDTQYF
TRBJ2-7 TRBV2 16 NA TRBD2 TGTGCCAGCAGTGAAGATTCCAGCGGGGGAGCCTACGAGCAGTACTTC CASSEDSSGGAYEQYF
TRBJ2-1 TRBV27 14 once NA TGTGCCAGCAGTACCATGGACAGCTACAATGAGCAGTTCTTC CASSTMDSYNEQFF
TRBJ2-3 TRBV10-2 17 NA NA TGCGCCAGCAGTGAGTCGCCCCGGCCTCTTAGCGCAGATACGCAGTATTTT CASSESPRPLSADTQYF
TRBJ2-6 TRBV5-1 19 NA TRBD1 TGCGCCAGCAGCGCTACCGGGACAGCCATTTTCTCTGGGGCCAACGTCCTGACTTTC CASSATGTAIFSGANVLTF
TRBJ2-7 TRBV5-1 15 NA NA TGCGCCAGCAGCTTGGGGGGTCGGGGGATCGACGAGCAGTACTTC CASSLGGRGIDEQYF
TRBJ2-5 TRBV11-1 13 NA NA TGTGCCAGCAGCCCGGACTATCAAGAGACCCAGTACTTC CASSPDYQETQYF
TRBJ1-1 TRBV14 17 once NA TGTGCCAGCAGCCAAGGCGGGTTCAACCTCAAGTACACTGAAGCTTTCTTT CASSQGGFNLKYTEAFF
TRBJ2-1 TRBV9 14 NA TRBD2 TGTGCCAGCAGCGTGAGCGGGAGGCACAATGAGCAGTTCTTC CASSVSGRHNEQFF
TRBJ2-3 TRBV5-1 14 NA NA TGCGCCAGCAGTCCTGAAGCTCCCACAGATACGCAGTATTTT CASSPEAPTDTQYF
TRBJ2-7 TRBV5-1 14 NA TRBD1 TGCGCCAGCAGCCAGGGACAGACCTTCTACGAGCAGTACTTC CASSQGQTFYEQYF
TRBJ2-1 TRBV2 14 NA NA TGTGCCAGCATCTTGGGGGCGTCCTACAATGAGCAGTTCTTC CASILGASYNEQFF
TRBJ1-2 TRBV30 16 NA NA TGTGCCTTGCTTTGGGGCGCACTTTCTCTTAACTATGGCTACACCTTC CALLWGALSLNYGYTF
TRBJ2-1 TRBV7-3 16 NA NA TGTGCCAGCAGCTTACACGGGAGAGGATCCTACAATGAGCAGTTCTTC CASSLHGRGSYNEQFF
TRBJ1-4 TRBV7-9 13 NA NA TGTGCCAGCAGCGGGGGGGAGGGCGAAAAACTGTTTTTT CASSGGEGEKLFF
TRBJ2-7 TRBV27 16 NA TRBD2 TGTGCCAGCAGACGTCCAACTCCCGGGACTAAATACGAGCAGTACTTC CASRRPTPGTKYEQYF
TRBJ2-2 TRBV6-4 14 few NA TGTGCCAGCAGTGAGGGAGCGGACACCGGGGAGCTGTTTTTT CASSEGADTGELFF
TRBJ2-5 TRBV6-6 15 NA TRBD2 TGTGCCAGCAGAAAAGCGGGAGGGCCTTCAGAGACCCAGTACTTC CASRKAGGPSETQYF
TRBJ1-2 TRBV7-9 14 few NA TGTGCCAGCACCACCTCCCCCTATAACTATGGCTACACCTTC CASTTSPYNYGYTF
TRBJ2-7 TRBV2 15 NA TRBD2 TGTGCCAGCAGTCCACAGCGGGGGGCCCCCTACGAGCAGTACTTC CASSPQRGAPYEQYF
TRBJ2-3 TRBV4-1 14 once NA TGCGCCAGCAGCCAGGGCCACCCCACAGATACGCAGTATTTT CASSQGHPTDTQYF
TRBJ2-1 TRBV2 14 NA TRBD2 TGTGCCAGCAGTTGGACTAGCGGAAACAATGAGCAGTTCTTC CASSWTSGNNEQFF
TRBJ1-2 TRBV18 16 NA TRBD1 TGTGCCAGCTCGCTAAGTACAGGGGGCGCTGACTATGGCTACACCTTC CASSLSTGGADYGYTF
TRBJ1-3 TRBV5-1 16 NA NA TGCGCCAGCAGCTTGGGTACAGTAGGCTCTGGAAACACCATATATTTT CASSLGTVGSGNTIYF
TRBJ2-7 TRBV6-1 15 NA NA TGTGCCAGCAGAGAAAACGGGGGGCTCAGCGACGAGCAGTACTTC CASRENGGLSDEQYF
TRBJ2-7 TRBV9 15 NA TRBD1 TGTGCCAGCAGCCCTACCGGGACAGGGAGGTACGAGCAGTACTTC CASSPTGTGRYEQYF
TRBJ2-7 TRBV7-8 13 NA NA TGTGCCAGCAGCTTACTCCAACACTACGAGCAGTACTTC CASSLLQHYEQYF
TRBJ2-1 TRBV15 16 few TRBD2 TGTGCCACCAGCATGGGACTAGCGGGAGACGGCAATGAGCAGTTCTTC CATSMGLAGDGNEQFF
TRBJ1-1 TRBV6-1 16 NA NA TGTGCCGGCAGTGCCGAGATTGGGGACATGAACACTGAAGCTTTCTTT CAGSAEIGDMNTEAFF
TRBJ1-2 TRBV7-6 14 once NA TGTGCCAGCAGCCTCCTGGGAGGGGGCTATGGCTACACCTTC CASSLLGGGYGYTF
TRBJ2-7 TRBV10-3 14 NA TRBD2 TGTGCCATCAGAGGGACTAGCGGCTCCTACGAGCAGTACTTC CAIRGTSGSYEQYF
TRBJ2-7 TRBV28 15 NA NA TGTGCCAGCAGAGGGGCAGGGGCGAGCTCCTACGAGCAGTACTTC CASRGAGASSYEQYF
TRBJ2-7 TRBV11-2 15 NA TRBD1 TGTGCCAGCAGCTTCGGCCGGGACAGATCCTACGAGCAGTACTTC CASSFGRDRSYEQYF
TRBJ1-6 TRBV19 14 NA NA TGTGCCAGTAGTATAGAACGGGGAGGTTCTCCCCTCCACTTT CASSIERGGSPLHF
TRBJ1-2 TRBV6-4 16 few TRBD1 TGTGCCAGCAGTGAAGGGACAGGGTCTGATGTAAATGGCTACACCTTC CASSEGTGSDVNGYTF
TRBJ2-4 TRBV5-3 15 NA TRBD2 TGTGCCAGAAGCTTGGATGGGACTAGGTACAACATTCAGTACTTC CARSLDGTRYNIQYF
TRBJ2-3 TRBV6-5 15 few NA TGTGCCAGCAGTTTCCGGGGAGGCGACCCAGATACGCAGTATTTT CASSFRGGDPDTQYF
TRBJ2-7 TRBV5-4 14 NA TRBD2 TGTGCCAGCAGCGGTGGACTAGCGGGGGTCGAGCAGTACTTC CASSGGLAGVEQYF
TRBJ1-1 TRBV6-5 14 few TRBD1 TGTGCCAGCAGAGGACAGGGACCGAACACTGAAGCTTTCTTT CASRGQGPNTEAFF
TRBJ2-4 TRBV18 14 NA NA TGTGCCAGCTCCCCCACAGGGCTAAGGGACATTCAGTACTTC CASSPTGLRDIQYF
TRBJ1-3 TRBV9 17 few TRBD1 TGTGCCAGCAGCCAAGGGGACAGGCCACACTCTGGAAACACCATATATTTT CASSQGDRPHSGNTIYF
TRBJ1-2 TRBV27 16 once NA TGTGCCAGCAGTTTATGGGCAGGCCCTGCTGGAACTGGCTACACCTTC CASSLWAGPAGTGYTF